A selection of T cell receptor beta chains follows, all from one sample in a study of PD-L1 blockade in urothelial cancer. Clones were read by immunoSEQ multiplex PCR, and TCRdb kept only the in-frame ones, dropping some. The sample records about 52,000 clones, 60% to 85% being singletons. The sample in question was PBMCs, obtained around atezolizumab (anti-PD-L1) treatment. The origin of the receptors is a man in his 70s with urothelial cancer. Both conserved end residues are trimmed from each CDR3. The D gene is left open where the match is weak. Clone size is shown for a subset of rows, as once, few, many or a class of expanded clone.

V gene: TRBV18; clone size: few; D gene: NA; J gene: TRBJ1-1; CDR3 protein: ASSPQTSGGMNTEAF
V gene: TRBV7-2; clone size: NA; D gene: TRBD2; J gene: TRBJ2-3; CDR3 protein: ASSPGDYTDTQY
V gene: TRBV27; clone size: NA; D gene: NA; J gene: TRBJ2-3; CDR3 protein: ASSPAGHTDTQY
V gene: TRBV9; clone size: NA; D gene: NA; J gene: TRBJ2-7; CDR3 protein: ASSVNSTGKALKYSYEQY
V gene: TRBV7-2; clone size: NA; D gene: TRBD1; J gene: TRBJ2-3; CDR3 protein: ASRRGQGWTDTQY
V gene: TRBV7-7; clone size: NA; D gene: NA; J gene: TRBJ2-1; CDR3 protein: ASSLGGSNEQF
V gene: TRBV11-3; clone size: NA; D gene: NA; J gene: TRBJ2-3; CDR3 protein: ASSLGPGSTDTQY
V gene: TRBV30; clone size: NA; D gene: NA; J gene: TRBJ2-7; CDR3 protein: AWTSRGEQY
V gene: TRBV5-6; clone size: NA; D gene: TRBD2; J gene: TRBJ2-1; CDR3 protein: ASSFGLNPAGGYNNEQF
V gene: TRBV5-1; clone size: NA; D gene: NA; J gene: TRBJ2-7; CDR3 protein: ASSLGGLYEQY
V gene: TRBV6-5; clone size: NA; D gene: TRBD1; J gene: TRBJ1-2; CDR3 protein: ASRTTGTNYGYT
V gene: TRBV5-1; clone size: NA; D gene: NA; J gene: TRBJ1-1; CDR3 protein: ASSLDRALNTEAF
V gene: TRBV11-3; clone size: once; D gene: TRBD2; J gene: TRBJ2-1; CDR3 protein: ASSLAAGGLDEQF
V gene: TRBV6-5; clone size: few; D gene: NA; J gene: TRBJ1-2; CDR3 protein: ASRRDGLLYGYT
V gene: TRBV5-4; clone size: NA; D gene: NA; J gene: TRBJ2-3; CDR3 protein: ASSQPSATDTQY
V gene: TRBV19; clone size: NA; D gene: NA; J gene: TRBJ1-4; CDR3 protein: ARTRSKLF
V gene: TRBV4-1; clone size: few; D gene: TRBD1; J gene: TRBJ1-2; CDR3 protein: ASSQDAVKTGPLYYGYT
V gene: TRBV4-3; clone size: NA; D gene: TRBD1; J gene: TRBJ1-5; CDR3 protein: ASSQDRVQPQH
V gene: TRBV7-2; clone size: NA; D gene: NA; J gene: TRBJ2-3; CDR3 protein: ASTGQTRTDTQY
V gene: TRBV4-1; clone size: NA; D gene: NA; J gene: TRBJ2-3; CDR3 protein: ASSPEHTGTRTQY
V gene: TRBV19; clone size: NA; D gene: NA; J gene: TRBJ1-5; CDR3 protein: ASGQSLSQPQH
V gene: TRBV7-3; clone size: NA; D gene: TRBD2; J gene: TRBJ2-3; CDR3 protein: ASSPSGRALVDTQY
V gene: TRBV18; clone size: NA; D gene: NA; J gene: TRBJ2-1; CDR3 protein: ASSPPRQGLNNEQF
V gene: TRBV5-1; clone size: NA; D gene: NA; J gene: TRBJ1-4; CDR3 protein: ASSPGGGQREKLF
V gene: TRBV5-5; clone size: NA; D gene: NA; J gene: TRBJ1-4; CDR3 protein: ASSGGFSFNEKLF
V gene: TRBV2; clone size: NA; D gene: NA; J gene: TRBJ2-5; CDR3 protein: ASRAFSAQETQY
V gene: TRBV4-2; clone size: NA; D gene: TRBD1; J gene: TRBJ2-3; CDR3 protein: ASSQGVGQGSDTQY
V gene: TRBV11-1; clone size: NA; D gene: TRBD1; J gene: TRBJ2-1; CDR3 protein: ASSFGQGSYNEQF
V gene: TRBV28; clone size: NA; D gene: NA; J gene: TRBJ1-5; CDR3 protein: ASNTPSRGIHQPQH
V gene: TRBV2; clone size: NA; D gene: TRBD1; J gene: NA; CDR3 protein: ASRGQGLSYEQY
V gene: TRBV9; clone size: NA; D gene: NA; J gene: TRBJ1-5; CDR3 protein: ASSLRGDSGQPQH
V gene: TRBV27; clone size: NA; D gene: TRBD2; J gene: TRBJ2-3; CDR3 protein: ASSTLGLAGGQTY
V gene: TRBV9; clone size: NA; D gene: NA; J gene: TRBJ1-1; CDR3 protein: ASTPDHRRNTEAF
V gene: TRBV19; clone size: NA; D gene: NA; J gene: TRBJ1-5; CDR3 protein: ASSGLGRGDNQPQH
V gene: TRBV19; clone size: NA; D gene: NA; J gene: TRBJ1-5; CDR3 protein: ASKVSQGNQPQH
V gene: TRBV18; clone size: few; D gene: TRBD2; J gene: TRBJ2-7; CDR3 protein: ASSPLVTSGYEQY
V gene: TRBV6-1; clone size: NA; D gene: TRBD1; J gene: TRBJ2-1; CDR3 protein: ASSESGYPGGF
V gene: TRBV11-2; clone size: few; D gene: TRBD1; J gene: TRBJ2-7; CDR3 protein: ASSLDLGQGFYEQY
V gene: TRBV9; clone size: NA; D gene: TRBD1; J gene: TRBJ2-1; CDR3 protein: ASSAAQGQASYNEQF
V gene: TRBV6-5; clone size: NA; D gene: TRBD1; J gene: TRBJ1-4; CDR3 protein: ASKQGYANEKLF
V gene: TRBV5-1; clone size: NA; D gene: TRBD2; J gene: TRBJ2-1; CDR3 protein: ASSLVLAGAEQF
V gene: TRBV25-1; clone size: few; D gene: TRBD1; J gene: TRBJ1-1; CDR3 protein: ASSGLDRVGGKAF
V gene: TRBV5-5; clone size: NA; D gene: NA; J gene: TRBJ1-2; CDR3 protein: ASSPQDTLYGYT
V gene: TRBV5-1; clone size: NA; D gene: NA; J gene: TRBJ1-1; CDR3 protein: ASSPVMSVNTEAF
V gene: TRBV5-1; clone size: NA; D gene: TRBD1; J gene: TRBJ2-4; CDR3 protein: ASNPGQGARAKNIQY
V gene: TRBV4-3; clone size: NA; D gene: TRBD2; J gene: TRBJ2-1; CDR3 protein: ASSRTGVRGILF
V gene: TRBV18; clone size: few; D gene: NA; J gene: TRBJ1-1; CDR3 protein: ASSQKVGQVNTEAF
V gene: TRBV5-4; clone size: NA; D gene: NA; J gene: TRBJ2-2; CDR3 protein: ASIRRPGGDTGELF
V gene: TRBV12-5; clone size: once; D gene: TRBD1; J gene: TRBJ2-7; CDR3 protein: ASGLGYRGTYEQY
V gene: TRBV5-1; clone size: NA; D gene: NA; J gene: TRBJ1-2; CDR3 protein: ASSLGRQIYT